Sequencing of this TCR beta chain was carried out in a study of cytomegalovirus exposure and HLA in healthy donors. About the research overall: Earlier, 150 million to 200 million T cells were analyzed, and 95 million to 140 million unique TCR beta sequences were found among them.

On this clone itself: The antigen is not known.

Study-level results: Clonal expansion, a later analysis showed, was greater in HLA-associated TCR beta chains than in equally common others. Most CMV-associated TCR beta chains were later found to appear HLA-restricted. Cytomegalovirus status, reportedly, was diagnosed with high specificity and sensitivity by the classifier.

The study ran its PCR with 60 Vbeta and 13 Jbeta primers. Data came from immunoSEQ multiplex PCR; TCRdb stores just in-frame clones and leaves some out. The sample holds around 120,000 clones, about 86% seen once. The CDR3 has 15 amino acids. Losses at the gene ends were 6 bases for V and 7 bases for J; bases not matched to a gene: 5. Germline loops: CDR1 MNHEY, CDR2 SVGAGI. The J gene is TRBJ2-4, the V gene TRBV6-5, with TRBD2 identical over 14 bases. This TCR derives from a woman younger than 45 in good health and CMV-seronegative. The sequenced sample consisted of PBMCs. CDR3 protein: CASRRGTSGSNIQYF. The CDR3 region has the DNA TGTGCCAGCAGAAGAGGGACTAGCGGGAGTAACATTCAGTACTTC.